The source of this TCR beta chain is a study of vaccination effects on CD4 cells after COVID-19. Study background: Antigen-specific CD4+ T cells were expanded (with viral peptide pools) by the ViraFEST assay ahead of sequencing. Study results and limitations: Healthy vaccinees' vaccine-induced clones included only 1 of 255 that recognized common cold coronaviruses. The study found marked clonal contraction of infection- and vaccine-induced clones late after vaccination. The study enrolled few convalescent patients and sampled no early post-infection timepoints.

Following culture for approximately ten days, CD4+ T cells were isolated. Participants got two doses of BNT162b2 or mRNA-1273 vaccine. Using immunoSEQ multiplex PCR, the repertoire was profiled, and TCRdb retains in-frame clones only, with some absent. Of some 47,000 clones in the sample, 70% are singletons; the top ten hold around 7%. Germline V gene sequence: CDR1 KGHDR, CDR2 SFDVKD. The CDR3 is 13 amino acids. V was cut by 3 bases and J by 6 bases, with 10 bases left in between. Of note for this clone: As yet, its antigen is unknown.

Source: CD4+ T cells from PBMCs cultured without peptide, taken after COVID-19 vaccination. This clonotype originated in a human donor who received a COVID-19 vaccine. This chain uses TRBV24-1 with TRBJ1-2; D is unresolved. Here the CDR3 reads CATSDKSPHGYTF. CDR3 bases: TGTGCCACCAGTGATAAGAGTCCCCATGGCTACACCTTC.